This TCR beta chain was recorded in a study of control samples from healthy donors and cancer patients. This clone was recorded only once. The assay was immunoSEQ multiplex PCR, and TCRdb's table has in-frame clones only and misses some. Of roughly 190,000 clones in the sample, roughly 91% were seen once. The specimen sequenced was blood. This TCR was recovered from a young woman in good health.

The CDR3 sequence is CASSQEPSSYNEQFF. Written as DNA, the CDR3 is TGCGCCAGCAGCCAAGAACCGAGCTCCTACAATGAGCAGTTCTTC. The chain recombines TRBV4-3 with TRBJ2-1; D not certain. CDR1 is LGHNA and CDR2 is YSLEER in the germline V gene. Trimming shortened V by 0 bases and J by 0 bases, and 6 bases separated the two germline ends. The CDR3 is 15 residues long.